These T cell receptor beta chains were read from a single sample in a study of cytotoxic CD8 clonotypes in ibrutinib-treated CLL. The method was immunoSEQ multiplex PCR; TCRdb's version includes in-frame clones alone and lacks a portion of them. The top ten hold about 25% of the sample, which has over 6,500 clones, around 70% seen once. Sequenced material: PBMCs, taken before ibrutinib treatment. The receptors stem from a human donor with chronic lymphocytic leukemia. CDR3s include the opening cysteine and the closing phenylalanine or tryptophan. The D gene is left open where the match is weak. Rows may omit the clone size; those that give it use once, few, many or a size class.

J gene | V gene | clone size | D gene | CDR3 DNA | CDR3 protein
TRBJ1-5 | TRBV2 | - | TRBD1 | TGTGCCAGCAGGCGGACAGGACCACAGCCCCAGCATTTT | CASRRTGPQPQHF
TRBJ1-4 | TRBV5-1 | few | - | TGCGCCAGCAGCTTGGCAGGCGCAACTAATGAAAAACTGTTTTTT | CASSLAGATNEKLFF
TRBJ2-4 | TRBV27 | - | TRBD1 | TGTGCCAGCAGCCCCGACAACAGGGGATACATTCAGTACTTC | CASSPDNRGYIQYF
TRBJ2-6 | TRBV14 | - | - | TGTGCCAGCAGCCCTCCCGGGGGAGGCGTCCTGACTTTC | CASSPPGGGVLTF
TRBJ2-7 | TRBV4-2 | - | TRBD2 | TGTGCCAGCAGCCAAGAAGGTAGCGGGAGAGGATACGAGCAGTACTTC | CASSQEGSGRGYEQYF
TRBJ1-1 | TRBV7-9 | - | TRBD1 | TGTGCCAGCAGAGGACAGGGGAACACTGAAGCTTTCTTT | CASRGQGNTEAFF
TRBJ2-2 | TRBV7-3 | - | - | TGTGCCAGCAGCTCGGGCGGGGACACCGGGGAGCTGTTTTTT | CASSSGGDTGELFF
TRBJ1-2 | TRBV16 | - | TRBD1 | TGTGCCAGCAGCGACAGGGGGCTAGCTGGCTACACCTTC | CASSDRGLAGYTF
TRBJ1-5 | TRBV19 | - | - | TGTGCCAGTAGTACAGGGGCCTATAGCAATCAGCCCCAGCATTTT | CASSTGAYSNQPQHF
TRBJ1-4 | TRBV7-9 | - | - | TGTGCCAGCATCCCAACAGGGAGTGAAAAACTGTTTTTT | CASIPTGSEKLFF
TRBJ1-6 | TRBV5-1 | - | TRBD1 | TGCGCCAGCAGCTTGGAGGGACAGGGAACTCCCCTCCACTTT | CASSLEGQGTPLHF
TRBJ1-2 | TRBV5-4 | - | TRBD1 | TGTGCCAGCAGCTTGGGACAGGGGAGCTATGGCTACACCTTC | CASSLGQGSYGYTF
TRBJ1-1 | TRBV18 | - | - | TGTGCCACAATCGCACCAGGTGGCACTGAAGCTTTCTTT | CATIAPGGTEAFF
TRBJ1-2 | TRBV19 | - | - | TGTGCCAGTACGCCGCTTGGGCCGAACTATGGCTACACCTTC | CASTPLGPNYGYTF
TRBJ2-1 | TRBV2 | - | - | TGTGCCAGCAGTGAAAGACTCCCCCCGTGGGGTGAGCAGTTCTTC | CASSERLPPWGEQFF
TRBJ2-1 | TRBV27 | - | - | TGTGCCAGCAGTTTCCTTGGCAAACCCAATGAGCAGTTCTTC | CASSFLGKPNEQFF
TRBJ2-1 | TRBV30 | few | TRBD2 | TGTGCCTGGAGTACCCGCCTAGCGGGATACTACAATGAGCAGTTCTTC | CAWSTRLAGYYNEQFF
TRBJ1-4 | TRBV27 | - | - | TGTGCCAGCAGTTTTGGCAGGGGAGTTTTTATTGAAAAACTGTTTTTT | CASSFGRGVFIEKLFF